The 11 T cell receptor beta chains presented below share a single source sample, sequenced in a study of B cell selection in AIRE deficiency. Repertoires were generated with immunoSEQ multiplex PCR, while TCRdb's copy carries only in-frame clones and drops some. This table has roughly 18,000 clones, approximately 94% appearing once. Regulatory T cells were sorted as CD4+CD25hiCD127low/negative cells. Sequencing was performed on CD4+CD25+ Tregs sorted from PBMCs. The receptors stem from a human donor in good health.

V is TRBV10-3 and J is TRBJ2-2, with 7 bases aligning to TRBD2. Losses at the gene ends were 3 bases for V and 5 bases for J; bases not matched to a gene: 6. Germline V lookup: CDR1 ENHRY, CDR2 SYGVKD. This CDR3 is built from 15 residues. CDR3 loop: CAISESGRDTGELFF. In nucleotides, the CDR3 is TGTGCCATCAGTGAAAGTGGGAGGGATACCGGGGAGCTGTTTTTT.

This chain links TRBV29-1 with TRBJ2-7, with D perhaps matching TRBD1 or TRBD2 (5 bases each). The CDR3 covers 14 residues. Between the trimmed V and J ends, which lost 7 bases and 2 bases, there was a span of 18 bases. From germline, CDR1 is SQVTM and CDR2 ANQGSEA. The CDR3 loop is CSAKRGPNTYEQYF. The CDR3 DNA reads TGCAGCGCAAAGAGGGGACCCAACACCTACGAGCAGTACTTC.

V is TRBV6-5 and J is TRBJ1-1; 11 bases align to TRBD1. V shed 8 bases, J shed 2 bases, and the junction held 7 bases outside the gene matches. The CDR3 sequence is 15 residues long. Germline V gives CDR1 MNHEY, CDR2 SVGAGI. The CDR3 here is CASSDGTGGNTEAFF. The DNA for the CDR3 is TGTGCCAGCTCAGATGGGACAGGGGGAAACACTGAAGCTTTCTTT.

This chain uses TRBV18 with TRBJ1-1, with D perhaps TRBD1 (5 bases). This CDR3 is built from 16 residues. Deletions cut 3 bases from V and 0 bases from J, with 14 bases between. CDR1 and CDR2 from the germline V gene are KGHSH and LQKENI. The CDR3 here is CASSPIPGRMNTEAFF. In nucleotides, the CDR3 is TGTGCCAGCTCACCGATCCCGGGACGGATGAACACTGAAGCTTTCTTT.

The V call is TRBV19, the J call TRBJ1-5; D remains ambiguous. Trimming stripped 9 bases from V and 2 bases from J, with 14 bases between. CDR1 and CDR2 (germline): LNHDA, SQIVND (reference sequence). This CDR3 has 14 amino acids. The DNA for the CDR3 is TGTGCCAGCCTAGGTACGAGGGGCAATCAGCCCCAGCATTTT. Residues: CASLGTRGNQPQHF.

V is TRBV5-1 and J is TRBJ1-1; D is uncertain. Germline CDR1 and CDR2: SGHRS and YFSETQ. V gave up 0 bases and J gave up 11 bases, with 14 bases separating them. The CDR3 has 13 amino acids. The CDR3 nucleotides are TGCGCCAGCAGCTTGGATACCCCAAATCGGGCTTTCTTT. This gives the protein CASSLDTPNRAFF.

The V call is TRBV7-2, the J call TRBJ2-7, with D tentatively TRBD2 (6 bases). In germline, CDR1 is SGHTA, CDR2 FQGNSA. The V end lost 4 bases, the J end lost 0 bases, and 13 bases lay between the germline ends. The CDR3 runs 15 residues. CDR3 region: CASSSTQRASYEQYF. The CDR3 nucleotides read TGTGCCAGCAGCTCCACTCAGCGGGCCTCCTACGAGCAGTACTTC.

This clone was observed once. The rearrangement links TRBV7-2 to TRBJ1-5, with D uncertain. The ends were cut back, 2 bases at V and 6 bases at J, with 11 bases in the middle. CDR1 and CDR2 from the germline V gene are SGHTA and FQGNSA. The CDR3 has 14 residues. CDR3 protein: CASSLTAGGQPQHF. Here the CDR3 DNA reads TGTGCCAGCAGCTTAACTGCGGGAGGTCAGCCCCAGCATTTT. Combining the CDR3 with reference TRBV7-2 and TRBJ1-5 gives the whole variable domain GAGVSQSPSNKVTEKGKDVELRCDPISGHTALYWYRQSLGQGLEFLIYFQGNSAPDKSGLPSDRFSAERTGGSVSTLTIQRTQQEDSAVYLCASSLTAGGQPQHFGDGTRLSIL.

The chain recombines TRBV6-5 with TRBJ2-2; D might be TRBD1 (6 bases). V lost 6 bases and J lost 2, with 7 bases in between. The CDR3 consists of 13 residues. CDR1 is MNHEY, CDR2 SVGAGI, per germline. The CDR3: CASRDRNTGELFF. The CDR3 nucleotides read TGTGCCAGCAGGGACAGAAACACCGGGGAGCTGTTTTTT.

The J gene is TRBJ1-2, the V gene TRBV5-4; D ambiguous. V lost 0 bases to trimming and J lost 5 bases, with 17 bases between them. Germline V lookup: CDR1 SGHNT, CDR2 YYREEE (reference sequence). The CDR3 extends over 16 amino acids. CDR3 region: CASSLGVGLSGYGYTF. The CDR3 DNA sequence: TGTGCCAGCAGCTTGGGAGTTGGACTCTCGGGGTATGGCTACACCTTC.

The rearrangement links TRBV2 to TRBJ2-7; D unclear. This CDR3 region has 13 residues. The germline V and J ends were trimmed by 6 bases and 2 bases, with 11 bases remaining between them. Per germline, CDR1 SNHLY and CDR2 FYNNEI. This CDR3 reads CASSWQLAYEQYF. In DNA, the CDR3 is TGTGCCAGCAGCTGGCAGTTAGCCTACGAGCAGTACTTC.